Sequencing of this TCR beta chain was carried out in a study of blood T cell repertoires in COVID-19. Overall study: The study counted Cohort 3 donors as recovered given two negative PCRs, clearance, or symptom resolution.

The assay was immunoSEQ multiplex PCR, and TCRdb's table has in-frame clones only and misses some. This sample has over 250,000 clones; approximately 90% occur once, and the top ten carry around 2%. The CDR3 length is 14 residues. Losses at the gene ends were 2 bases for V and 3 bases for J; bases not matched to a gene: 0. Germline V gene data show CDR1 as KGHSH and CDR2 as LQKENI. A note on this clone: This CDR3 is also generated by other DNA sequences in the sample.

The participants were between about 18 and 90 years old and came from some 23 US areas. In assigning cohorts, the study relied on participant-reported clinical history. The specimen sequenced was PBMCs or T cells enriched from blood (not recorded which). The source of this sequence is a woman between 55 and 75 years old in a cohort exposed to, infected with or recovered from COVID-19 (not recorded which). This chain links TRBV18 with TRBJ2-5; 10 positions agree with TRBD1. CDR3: CASSPGTGEETQYF. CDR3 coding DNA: TGTGCCAGCTCACCAGGGACAGGGGAAGAGACCCAGTACTTC.